Listed here are 27 T cell receptor beta chains from one sample, sequenced in a study of T cell repertoires in cytomegalovirus infection. Each CDR3 protein gets one entry after TCRdb re-called the reads with MiXCR. The table shows just under 500,000 distinct CDR3 sequences, with about 33% occurring only once. These receptors are not linked to any known antigen. Material: cultured PBMCs, obtained from culture after CMV antigen stimulation. These receptors all stem from a human donor in good health (CMV status not recorded). Some clones in this sample may be carry-over from other donors' samples.

V gene TRBV28 combines with J gene TRBJ2-7; D is possibly TRBD2 (5 bases). Germline V CDR1 and CDR2: MDHEN, SYDVKM. Trimming removed 8 bases at V and 2 bases at J, with 10 bases between. The CDR3 sequence is 12 residues long. This CDR3 is CASGGTTYEQYF. CDR3 nucleotides: TGTGCCAGCGGAGGCACCACCTACGAGCAGTACTTC.

CDR3 region: CASSLEGARVETQYF. The CDR3 DNA follows: TGCGCCAGCAGCTTGGAAGGGGCTAGGGTCGAGACCCAGTACTTC. The chain combines TRBV5-1 with TRBJ2-5, with D possibly TRBD1 on 5 matching bases. Germline V lookup: CDR1 SGHRS, CDR2 YFSETQ. V was pared by 0 bases and J by 5 bases, with 14 bases between. The CDR3 runs to 15 residues.

This chain uses TRBV20-1 with TRBJ2-1; 14 nucleotides line up with TRBD2. Trimming took 2 bases from V and 8 from J; bases not matched to a gene: 8. The length of the CDR3 is 16 residues. In germline, CDR1 is DFQATT, CDR2 SNEGSKA (reference sequence). CDR3 sequence reads: CSARLTGTSGSDEQFF. As DNA, the CDR3 is TGCAGTGCTAGATTAACCGGGACTAGCGGGAGCGATGAGCAGTTCTTC.

In its sample, this clonotype was seen a few times. The V gene is TRBV12-3 or TRBV12-4, the J gene TRBJ1-3; D is unresolved. Trimming stripped 3 bases from V and 6 bases from J, with 9 bases between. This CDR3 is built from 13 residues. CDR3: CASSLGIPNTIYF. The CDR3 DNA reads TGTGCCAGCAGTTTGGGGATACCAAACACCATATATTTT.

The table lists this clonotype with a few counts. The rearrangement uses TRBV11-2 and TRBJ1-5, with D unresolved. The CDR3 spans 16 residues. CDR1 is SGHAT and CDR2 is FQNNGV in the germline V gene. V was cut by 5 bases and J by 3 bases, with 17 bases left in between. The CDR3 here is CASSLESAAANQPQHF. The CDR3 DNA sequence: TGTGCCAGCAGCCTCGAGAGTGCAGCCGCCAATCAGCCCCAGCATTTT. Supplemented by reference TRBV11-2 and TRBJ1-5, the full variable domain reads EAGVAQSPRYKIIEKRQSVAFWCNPISGHATLYWYQQILGQGPKLLIQFQNNGVVDDSQLPKDRFSAERLKGVDSTLKIQPAKLEDSAVYLCASSLESAAANQPQHFGDGTRLSIL.

This clonotype was seen more than once but under ten times. V gene TRBV3-1 combines with J gene TRBJ1-3; possible D gene TRBD1, 5 bases. Germline CDR1 is LGHDT and CDR2 is YNNKEL (reference sequence). The V gene lost 3 bases and the J gene lost 3 bases, with 6 bases spanning the gap. This CDR3 has 13 residues. CDR3 in DNA: TGTGCCAGCAGCCAGGGGGATGGAAACACCATATATTTT. This translates into CASSQGDGNTIYF.

This sequence joins TRBV7-9 and TRBJ2-7; no definite D call. The CDR3 runs 15 residues. Trimming removed 2 bases from V and 3 bases from J, with 14 bases in between. CDR1 and CDR2 from the germline V gene are SEHNR and FQNEAQ (reference sequence). The CDR3 sequence: CASSLSLGIFYEQYF. The CDR3 DNA is TGTGCCAGCAGCTTATCCCTTGGGATATTCTACGAGCAGTACTTC. The whole variable domain, remainder taken from reference TRBV7-9 and TRBJ2-7, is DTGVSQNPRHKITKRGQNVTFRCDPISEHNRLYWYRQTLGQGPEFLTYFQNEAQLEKSRLLSDRFSAERPKGSFSTLEIQRTEQGDSAMYLCASSLSLGIFYEQYFGPGTRLTVT.

The gene calls are TRBV4-3 and TRBJ2-2; D is unresolved. The CDR3 is made up of 14 amino acids. The germline CDR1 and CDR2 sequences are LGHNA and YSLEER. Between the trimmed V and J ends, which lost 2 bases and 5 bases, there was a span of 9 bases. CDR3 region: CASSQSIWTGELFF. The CDR3, as DNA: TGCGCCAGCAGCCAATCGATATGGACCGGGGAGCTGTTTTTT.

The J gene is TRBJ2-2, the V gene TRBV6-2 or TRBV6-3, with D perhaps matching TRBD2 (6 bases). This CDR3 is built from 16 residues. From germline, CDR1 is MNHEY and CDR2 SVGEGT. V lost 7 bases, J lost 6 bases, and 21 bases lay in between. CDR3: CASTKVGGDIAGELFF. The CDR3 DNA reads as TGTGCCAGCACCAAAGTCGGGGGAGACATCGCCGGGGAGCTGTTTTTT.

The chain carries TRBV2 and TRBJ2-2; 8 bases fit TRBD1. Losses at the gene ends were 6 bases for V and 6 bases for J; bases not matched to a gene: 12. The CDR3 is made up of 16 amino acids. Germline values: CDR1 SNHLY, CDR2 FYNNEI. The CDR3 loop reads CASRVLAGQGPGELFF. CDR3 coding DNA: TGTGCCAGCAGAGTACTTGCTGGACAGGGCCCCGGGGAGCTGTTTTTT.

The rearrangement joins TRBV19 to TRBJ2-2, with 7 bases matching TRBD1. CDR1 is LNHDA, CDR2 SQIVND, per germline (reference sequence). The CDR3 extends over 16 amino acids. Losses at the gene ends were 8 bases for V and 6 bases for J; bases not matched to a gene: 15. For the CDR3, the DNA is TGTGCCAGTGGGTCCCGGACAGGAGGCGAGTCCGGGGAGCTGTTTTTT. Protein: CASGSRTGGESGELFF.

This clonotype was detected many times. The chain is built from TRBV27 and TRBJ2-1; D unclear. Germline V CDR1 and CDR2: MNHEY, SMNVEV (reference sequence). The CDR3 spans 11 residues. V was clipped by 3 bases and J by 5 bases, with 2 bases between them. DNA of the CDR3: TGTGCCAGCAGTTTTAACAATGAGCAGTTCTTC. Translating gives CASSFNNEQFF.

This clonotype was observed a handful of times. CDR3 nucleotide sequence: TGTGCCAGCAGTTCGAGGGACAGACCACTACAATGGGAGCAGTTCTTC. Amino acid sequence: CASSSRDRPLQWEQFF. The chain joins TRBV28 to TRBJ2-1, with 7 bases lining up with TRBD1. The V and J ends lost 4 bases and 10 bases, in that order; junction bases with no gene match: 16. Per germline, CDR1 MDHEN and CDR2 SYDVKM. The CDR3 runs to 16 residues. Full variable domain (outside the CDR3, taken from reference TRBV28 and TRBJ2-1): DVKVTQSSRYLVKRTGEKVFLECVQDMDHENMFWYRQDPGLGLRLIYFSYDVKMKEKGDIPEGYSVSREKKERFSLILESASTNQTSMYLCASSSRDRPLQWEQFFGPGTRLTVL.

The gene calls are TRBV6-2 or TRBV6-3 and TRBJ2-1; TRBD2 matches 12 bases. J gave up 4 bases and V 7 bases, and 8 bases lay outside the gene matches. The CDR3 contains 16 residues. Germline CDR1 is MNHEY and CDR2 is SVGEGT. CDR3 protein: CASNTLAGGVYNEQFF. DNA for the CDR3: TGTGCCAGCAATACTCTAGCGGGAGGGGTTTACAATGAGCAGTTCTTC.

This clonotype appeared a few times. This rearrangement joins TRBV12-3 or TRBV12-4 to TRBJ1-2; possible D gene TRBD1, 6 bases. V shed 3 bases and J shed 7 bases, with 12 bases lying between them. There are 13 residues in the CDR3. In nucleotides, the CDR3 is TGTGCCAGCAGTTTTTCCAGGGGCGGTGGCTACACCTTC. Translation gives CASSFSRGGGYTF.

V and J are TRBV6-5 and TRBJ1-3, with D possibly being TRBD1 (5 bases). The CDR3 extends over 14 amino acids. V was cut by 6 bases and J by 4 bases, with 13 bases left in between. Germline loops: CDR1 MNHEY, CDR2 SVGAGI. The CDR3: CASSPWGEGNTIYF. The CDR3 DNA sequence: TGTGCCAGCAGCCCCTGGGGGGAAGGAAACACCATATATTTT.

The chain couples TRBV28 to TRBJ1-1; D uncertain. CDR1 and CDR2 (germline): MDHEN, SYDVKM. V lost 2 bases and J 1 base, leaving 11 bases between the germline ends. The CDR3 covers 15 residues. The CDR3 loop is CASSLDYGTNTEAFF. DNA for the CDR3: TGTGCCAGCAGTTTAGATTACGGCACGAACACTGAAGCTTTCTTT.

The chain joins TRBV28 to TRBJ2-1; D uncertain. The germline gives CDR1 MDHEN, CDR2 SYDVKM. CDR3 length: 12 residues. With 7 bases removed from V and 8 bases from J, the gap between germline ends came to 12 bases. CDR3 sequence reads: CASTANKDEQFF. Written as DNA, the CDR3 is TGTGCCAGCACCGCGAATAAAGATGAGCAGTTCTTC.

The rearrangement links TRBV13 to TRBJ1-5; D gene ambiguous. This CDR3 region has 13 residues. The V end was cut by 1 base, the J end by 3 bases, with 4 bases between. Germline V gene data show CDR1 as PRHDT and CDR2 as FYEKMQ (reference sequence). This CDR3 reads CASSLAPNQPQHF. CDR3 sequence (DNA): TGTGCCAGCAGCTTAGCCCCCAATCAGCCCCAGCATTTT. The full variable domain, with the rest looked up from reference TRBV13 and TRBJ1-5, is AAGVIQSPRHLIKEKRETATLKCYPIPRHDTVYWYQQGPGQDPQFLISFYEKMQSDKGSIPDRFSAQQFSDYHSELNMSSLELGDSALYFCASSLAPNQPQHFGDGTRLSIL.

The genes are TRBV6-2 or TRBV6-3 and TRBJ2-7; D call uncertain. Germline CDR1 MNHEY, CDR2 SVGEGT. The length of the CDR3 is 16 residues. The V gene lost 0 bases and the J gene lost 0 bases, with 12 bases spanning the gap. In DNA form, the CDR3 reads TGTGCCAGCAGTTACTCGAGGACCAGGAGCTCCTACGAGCAGTACTTC. Its protein is CASSYSRTRSSYEQYF.

Only a few counts were recorded for this clonotype. The chain has TRBV20-1 and TRBJ2-1; 8 bases match TRBD2. Germline V CDR1 and CDR2: DFQATT, SNEGSKA (reference sequence). The CDR3 length is 14 residues. V dropped 1 base and J dropped 7; count of bases not matched to a gene: 6. The CDR3 protein is CSARGLAGLNEQFF. The DNA of the CDR3 is TGCAGTGCTAGAGGGCTAGCGGGCCTTAATGAGCAGTTCTTC.

In DNA, the CDR3 is TGTGCCACCGGCTCGGGACTCCCGGAGGCCCAGTACTTC. This sequence encodes CATGSGLPEAQYF. The rearrangement links TRBV15 to TRBJ2-5, with a weak D call TRBD2 (6 bases). CDR3 length: 13 amino acids. CDR1 is LNHNV and CDR2 is YYDKDF in the germline V gene (reference sequence). V dropped 8 bases and J dropped 9 bases, with 19 bases sitting between them.

J is TRBJ2-2 and V is TRBV12-3 or TRBV12-4, with D unresolved. V lost 5 bases to trimming and J lost 8 bases, with 9 bases between them. This CDR3 has 12 amino acids. The CDR3 sequence: CASSLFGGELFF. DNA of the CDR3: TGTGCCAGCAGTCTTTTTGGGGGGGAGCTGTTTTTT.

This chain joins TRBV6-5 and TRBJ2-7, with D possibly TRBD2 on 6 matching bases. This CDR3 is built from 14 residues. Germline V gene sequence: CDR1 MNHEY, CDR2 SVGAGI. V was trimmed by 5 bases and J by 2 bases, leaving 13 bases between them. The CDR3 DNA reads TGTGCCAGCAGTCGGGAGACCATCACCTACGAGCAGTACGTC. This translates into CASSRETITYEQYV.

This clonotype came up many times. The genes are TRBV7-8 and TRBJ2-5, with no clear D. This CDR3 has 13 residues. Trimming removed 1 base at V and 5 bases at J, with 8 bases between. Per germline, CDR1 SGHVS and CDR2 FQNEAQ. This CDR3 is CASSLGLEETQYF. In DNA form, the CDR3 reads TGTGCCAGCAGCTTAGGCTTAGAGGAGACCCAGTACTTC.

This clonotype appeared a few times. The chain uses TRBV11-3 and TRBJ2-3; no clear D. The germline V and J ends were trimmed by 1 base and 1 base, with 15 bases remaining between them. The CDR3 has 17 amino acids. Per germline, CDR1 SGHNT and CDR2 YENEEA. The CDR3 DNA sequence: TGTGCCAGCAGCTTAGGAGCGAAGAATGGGGGCACAGATACGCAGTATTTT. As protein: CASSLGAKNGGTDTQYF.

The chain joins TRBV12-3 or TRBV12-4 to TRBJ2-7; 7 bases line up with TRBD2. The CDR3 runs to 16 residues. The J segment lost 1 base and the V segment lost 3 bases, leaving 9 bases of the junction unmatched. CDR3 sequence (DNA): TGTGCCAGCAGTTTTCGTTTCGGGACTAAATCCTACGAGCAGTACTTC. Amino acids: CASSFRFGTKSYEQYF.